These 8 T cell receptor beta chains originate from one sample sequenced in a study of T-cell memory formation after mild COVID-19. Each CDR3 protein is one row after TCRdb ran MiXCR on the 5' RACE reads. Of some 280,000 distinct CDR3 sequences listed, around 16% are singletons. Sample: PBMCs or a T cell subset sorted from them (not recorded which). These receptors were collected from a man aged 18 to 30 who had mild COVID-19 (a few samples of this study predate the infection). Cell type and time point are not known.

This clonotype came up many times. The chain joins TRBV6-5 to TRBJ2-7; TRBD1 agrees at 7 bases. This CDR3 comprises 13 residues. V shed 8 bases and J 3 bases; nucleotides not matched to a gene: 7. CDR1 is MNHEY, CDR2 SVGAGI, per germline. The DNA of the CDR3 is TGTGCCAGCGGGCAGGGGGTTCGCTACGAGCAGTACTTC. This translates into CASGQGVRYEQYF.

The CDR3 region is CASRFPGSYNEQFF. The CDR3 DNA is TGTGCCAGCAGGTTCCCGGGGTCTTACAATGAGCAGTTCTTC. The chain couples TRBV27 to TRBJ2-1; possible D gene TRBD2, 5 bases. Germline V gene data show CDR1 as MNHEY and CDR2 as SMNVEV (reference sequence). The CDR3 has 14 residues. Trimming removed 6 bases from V and 4 bases from J, with 13 bases in between.

This clonotype was seen many times. The chain has TRBV7-8 and TRBJ1-2; perhaps TRBD1 as D (5 bases). Per the germline V gene, CDR1 is SGHVS and CDR2 is FQNEAQ. V was pared by 5 bases and J by 4 bases, with 17 bases between. The length of the CDR3 is 15 residues. Here the CDR3 DNA reads TGTGCCAGCAGCCGACAGAGGACGGGGAGCTATGGCTACACCTTC. This gives the protein CASSRQRTGSYGYTF.

This clonotype has just a few counts. The genes are TRBV28 and TRBJ1-6; TRBD1 matches 7 bases. Germline values: CDR1 MDHEN, CDR2 SYDVKM. After removal of 5 bases from V and 6 bases from J, the junction contained 7 bases not matched to a gene. The CDR3 contains 15 residues. CDR3 amino acids: CASSVQGLGNSPLHF. In nucleotides, the CDR3 is TGTGCCAGCAGTGTACAGGGGTTAGGTAATTCACCCCTCCACTTT.

The chain links TRBV21-1 to TRBJ2-4; the DNA was not compared with TRBD1, the D call given in the table. TRBV21-1 is given as a pseudogene. The CDR3 runs 15 residues. The CDR3 region is CASSKCRAGRDIQYF. DNA of the CDR3: TGTGCCAGCAGCAAATGTCGGGCAGGGAGAGACATTCAGTACTTC.

This clonotype was seen at least ten times. The gene calls are TRBV12-3 or TRBV12-4 and TRBJ2-5; D is possibly TRBD2 (6 bases). V shed 5 bases and J shed 6 bases, with 25 bases lying between them. CDR3 length: 17 amino acids. The CDR3 DNA follows: TGTGCCAGCAGTCCCCGAGGACTACAGGCCGTTGGGCAGACCCAGTACTTC. Translation gives CASSPRGLQAVGQTQYF.

Many counts were recorded for this clonotype. The CDR3 DNA reads as TGCGCCAGCAGCCAAATTGCGGGCGGAGAGCAGTACGTC. Amino acids: CASSQIAGGEQYV. V gene TRBV4-3 combines with J gene TRBJ2-7; a possible D gene is TRBD2 (5 bases). V lost 2 bases, J lost 7 bases, and 12 bases lay in between. Germline V gene sequence: CDR1 LGHNA, CDR2 YSLEER. CDR3 length: 13 amino acids.

This clonotype has a handful of counts. CDR3 DNA sequence: TGTGCCAGCACGACCAGCTCCTATAATTCACCCCTCCACTTT. Translating it yields CASTTSSYNSPLHF. The V gene is TRBV25-1, the J gene TRBJ1-6; D remains ambiguous. In germline, CDR1 is MGHDK, CDR2 SYGVNS. The CDR3 is made up of 14 amino acids. V lost 7 bases and J lost 0, with 7 bases in between.